A selection of T cell receptor beta chains follows, all from one sample in a study of vaccination and CD4 T cells after COVID-19. Via MiXCR, TCRdb re-called the PCR reads, giving one row per CDR3 protein. The repertoire holds about 8,600 distinct CDR3 sequences, with less than 60% as singletons. These receptors lack a known antigen. The sequenced sample consisted of CD4+ T cells from blood, cultured in vitro. These receptors all come from a human donor in good health. Both conserved end residues are trimmed from each CDR3. Fields, in order: J gene, V gene, clone size, CDR3 protein. Clone size is shown for a subset of rows, as once, few, many or a class of expanded clone.

J gene: TRBJ1-1; V gene: TRBV15; clone size: -; CDR3 protein: ATSRGDAQKRTGEAF
J gene: TRBJ2-7; V gene: TRBV5-4; clone size: -; CDR3 protein: ASSWGTSGTYEQY
J gene: TRBJ2-3; V gene: TRBV6-4; clone size: -; CDR3 protein: ASSRTYTDTQY
J gene: TRBJ2-2; V gene: TRBV7-7; clone size: few; CDR3 protein: ASRAGTSADANTGELF
J gene: TRBJ2-3; V gene: TRBV10-1; clone size: few; CDR3 protein: ASRRGSTDTQY
J gene: TRBJ2-7; V gene: TRBV27; clone size: -; CDR3 protein: ASSYRAVPLYEQY
J gene: TRBJ1-2; V gene: TRBV7-2; clone size: -; CDR3 protein: ASSPLTDRDGYT
J gene: TRBJ1-5; V gene: TRBV6-5; clone size: -; CDR3 protein: ASSFSRDRASNQPQH
J gene: TRBJ1-5; V gene: TRBV7-2; clone size: few; CDR3 protein: ASSPQGGLSQPQH
J gene: TRBJ2-1; V gene: TRBV29-1; clone size: -; CDR3 protein: SVPRAGGQYNEQF
J gene: TRBJ1-6; V gene: TRBV14; clone size: -; CDR3 protein: ASSQDPQGRSPLH
J gene: TRBJ1-1; V gene: TRBV5-1; clone size: -; CDR3 protein: ASRPKEAF
J gene: TRBJ2-7; V gene: TRBV11-3; clone size: few; CDR3 protein: ASSLDLRGEQY
J gene: TRBJ1-4; V gene: TRBV7-2; clone size: -; CDR3 protein: ASSPPGLGEKLF
J gene: TRBJ2-2; V gene: TRBV7-9; clone size: -; CDR3 protein: ASSLGLSGRVTNTGELF
J gene: TRBJ2-3; V gene: TRBV7-2; clone size: few; CDR3 protein: ASSLASPLGDTQY
J gene: TRBJ1-2; V gene: TRBV20-1; clone size: -; CDR3 protein: SASRPGTGMGGYT
J gene: TRBJ2-3; V gene: TRBV12-3/TRBV12-4; clone size: -; CDR3 protein: ASRYEAGGGTDTQY
J gene: TRBJ1-5; V gene: TRBV6-1; clone size: few; CDR3 protein: ASRDGNSNQPQH
J gene: TRBJ1-2; V gene: TRBV28; clone size: -; CDR3 protein: ASSSSGMDYGYT
J gene: TRBJ2-7; V gene: TRBV30; clone size: -; CDR3 protein: ASGTDYEQY
J gene: TRBJ1-5; V gene: TRBV6-5; clone size: -; CDR3 protein: ASSYSRDGTGRWGGQPQH
J gene: TRBJ2-5; V gene: TRBV11-2; clone size: once; CDR3 protein: ASSKYTSGTGGETQY
J gene: TRBJ1-1; V gene: TRBV12-3/TRBV12-4; clone size: -; CDR3 protein: ASSTSGGGLGTEAF
J gene: TRBJ2-4; V gene: TRBV7-2; clone size: few; CDR3 protein: ASSLGTGGGNIQY
J gene: TRBJ2-2; V gene: TRBV20-1; clone size: few; CDR3 protein: SARPGTSTGELF
J gene: TRBJ1-1; V gene: TRBV18; clone size: -; CDR3 protein: ASSPRIGGASPNTEAF
J gene: TRBJ2-3; V gene: TRBV6-1; clone size: few; CDR3 protein: ASSATSGGWADTQY
J gene: TRBJ1-6; V gene: TRBV27; clone size: -; CDR3 protein: ASNRQGGNSPLH
J gene: TRBJ2-7; V gene: TRBV12-3/TRBV12-4; clone size: -; CDR3 protein: ASSPGLAGTEQY
J gene: TRBJ1-1; V gene: TRBV5-1; clone size: few; CDR3 protein: ASSLRTGDTEAF
J gene: TRBJ2-7; V gene: TRBV12-3/TRBV12-4; clone size: -; CDR3 protein: ASTPPSGRASEQY
J gene: TRBJ2-2; V gene: TRBV24-1; clone size: -; CDR3 protein: ATSDGQSAGELF
J gene: TRBJ2-5; V gene: TRBV6-5; clone size: -; CDR3 protein: ASSFSRGTKETQY
J gene: TRBJ2-4; V gene: TRBV29-1; clone size: -; CDR3 protein: SARGLTANIQY
J gene: TRBJ2-7; V gene: TRBV19; clone size: -; CDR3 protein: ASSDGLAGKASTNEQY
J gene: TRBJ2-4; V gene: TRBV6-1; clone size: -; CDR3 protein: ASSELGGYSGAKNIQY
J gene: TRBJ1-6; V gene: TRBV20-1; clone size: medium-sized; CDR3 protein: SARDFGQGMHNSPLH
J gene: TRBJ2-5; V gene: TRBV20-1; clone size: few; CDR3 protein: SARWSMETQY
J gene: TRBJ2-7; V gene: TRBV10-3; clone size: -; CDR3 protein: AIRDTSGAAYEQY